These T cell receptor beta chains were read from a single sample in a study of regulatory T cells in long-lasting Graves disease. MiXCR, applied by TCRdb to the multiplex PCR reads, yields one record per CDR3 protein. The sample shows 400,000 or so distinct CDR3 sequences, around a quarter of them seen only once. Here the sequenced sample was peripheral blood mononuclear cells (PBMCs), taken when the disease was refractory, from a patient treated with antithyroid drugs. Receptor source: a female donor with Graves disease. The CDR3 runs from the conserved cysteine through the conserved F or W. D genes are given only for firm matches. Clone size is stated in some rows and not others, as once, few, many or a class when expanded.

TRBV2,TRBJ1-1,few,TRBD1,CASTLDRVDTEAFF,TGTGCCAGCACCCTGGACAGGGTGGACACTGAAGCTTTCTTT
TRBV5-1,TRBJ1-3,once,TRBD1,CASSGADRGPGNTIYF,TGCGCCAGCAGCGGGGCTGACAGGGGACCTGGAAACACCATATATTTT
TRBV19,TRBJ1-1,.,.,CASSKPGGYTEAFF,TGTGCCAGTAGTAAACCAGGAGGGTACACTGAAGCTTTCTTT
TRBV2,TRBJ1-6,many,TRBD1,CASSDPQFRQGANSPLHF,TGTGCCAGCAGTGACCCACAGTTTCGACAGGGGGCAAATTCACCCCTCCACTTT
TRBV19,TRBJ1-6,.,.,CASSKTAGSSFLNSPLHF,TGTGCCAGTAGTAAGACGGCCGGATCGTCCTTCTTGAATTCACCCCTCCACTTT
TRBV5-1,TRBJ2-3,many,TRBD2,CASRTSGGAADTQYF,TGCGCCAGCAGGACTAGCGGGGGAGCGGCAGATACGCAGTATTTT
TRBV3-1,TRBJ2-3,.,.,CASSQDIPADTQYF,TGTGCCAGCAGCCAAGACATTCCAGCCGATACGCAGTATTTT
TRBV19,TRBJ2-5,few,TRBD2,CASGRLPAGGGETQYF,TGTGCCAGTGGGAGATTACCCGCGGGAGGTGGAGAGACCCAGTACTTC
TRBV24-1,TRBJ2-3,few,.,CATMGYTDTQYF,TGTGCCACCATGGGGTACACAGATACGCAGTATTTT
TRBV20-1,TRBJ1-2,.,TRBD1,CSASSGTGNGYTF,TGCAGTGCTAGCTCCGGGACAGGAAATGGCTACACCTTC
TRBV6-2/TRBV6-3,TRBJ2-2,.,.,CASSERDPGELFF,TGTGCCAGCAGTGAACGGGACCCCGGGGAGCTGTTTTTT
TRBV20-1,TRBJ2-7,many,TRBD1,CSAPGQGYEQYF,TGCAGTGCCCCGGGACAGGGTTACGAGCAGTACTTC
TRBV2,TRBJ2-2,few,.,CASKANTGELFF,TGTGCCAGCAAGGCGAACACCGGGGAGCTGTTTTTT
TRBV19,TRBJ2-2,.,TRBD1,CASSIPGQSLGELFF,TGTGCCAGTAGTATACCGGGACAGTCGCTCGGGGAGCTGTTTTTT
TRBV29-1,TRBJ2-3,.,.,CSVWTGTDTQYF,TGCAGCGTTTGGACAGGCACAGATACGCAGTATTTT
TRBV5-1,TRBJ2-5,.,.,CASSPAGSGETQYF,TGCGCCAGCAGCCCCGCAGGGAGTGGGGAGACCCAGTACTTC
TRBV7-8,TRBJ1-2,many,TRBD1,CASSLAQGGYGYTF,TGTGCCAGCAGCTTAGCGCAGGGGGGCTATGGCTACACCTTC
TRBV3-1,TRBJ1-1,many,TRBD1,CASSRGGSEAFF,TGTGCCAGCAGCCGAGGGGGCTCTGAAGCTTTCTTT